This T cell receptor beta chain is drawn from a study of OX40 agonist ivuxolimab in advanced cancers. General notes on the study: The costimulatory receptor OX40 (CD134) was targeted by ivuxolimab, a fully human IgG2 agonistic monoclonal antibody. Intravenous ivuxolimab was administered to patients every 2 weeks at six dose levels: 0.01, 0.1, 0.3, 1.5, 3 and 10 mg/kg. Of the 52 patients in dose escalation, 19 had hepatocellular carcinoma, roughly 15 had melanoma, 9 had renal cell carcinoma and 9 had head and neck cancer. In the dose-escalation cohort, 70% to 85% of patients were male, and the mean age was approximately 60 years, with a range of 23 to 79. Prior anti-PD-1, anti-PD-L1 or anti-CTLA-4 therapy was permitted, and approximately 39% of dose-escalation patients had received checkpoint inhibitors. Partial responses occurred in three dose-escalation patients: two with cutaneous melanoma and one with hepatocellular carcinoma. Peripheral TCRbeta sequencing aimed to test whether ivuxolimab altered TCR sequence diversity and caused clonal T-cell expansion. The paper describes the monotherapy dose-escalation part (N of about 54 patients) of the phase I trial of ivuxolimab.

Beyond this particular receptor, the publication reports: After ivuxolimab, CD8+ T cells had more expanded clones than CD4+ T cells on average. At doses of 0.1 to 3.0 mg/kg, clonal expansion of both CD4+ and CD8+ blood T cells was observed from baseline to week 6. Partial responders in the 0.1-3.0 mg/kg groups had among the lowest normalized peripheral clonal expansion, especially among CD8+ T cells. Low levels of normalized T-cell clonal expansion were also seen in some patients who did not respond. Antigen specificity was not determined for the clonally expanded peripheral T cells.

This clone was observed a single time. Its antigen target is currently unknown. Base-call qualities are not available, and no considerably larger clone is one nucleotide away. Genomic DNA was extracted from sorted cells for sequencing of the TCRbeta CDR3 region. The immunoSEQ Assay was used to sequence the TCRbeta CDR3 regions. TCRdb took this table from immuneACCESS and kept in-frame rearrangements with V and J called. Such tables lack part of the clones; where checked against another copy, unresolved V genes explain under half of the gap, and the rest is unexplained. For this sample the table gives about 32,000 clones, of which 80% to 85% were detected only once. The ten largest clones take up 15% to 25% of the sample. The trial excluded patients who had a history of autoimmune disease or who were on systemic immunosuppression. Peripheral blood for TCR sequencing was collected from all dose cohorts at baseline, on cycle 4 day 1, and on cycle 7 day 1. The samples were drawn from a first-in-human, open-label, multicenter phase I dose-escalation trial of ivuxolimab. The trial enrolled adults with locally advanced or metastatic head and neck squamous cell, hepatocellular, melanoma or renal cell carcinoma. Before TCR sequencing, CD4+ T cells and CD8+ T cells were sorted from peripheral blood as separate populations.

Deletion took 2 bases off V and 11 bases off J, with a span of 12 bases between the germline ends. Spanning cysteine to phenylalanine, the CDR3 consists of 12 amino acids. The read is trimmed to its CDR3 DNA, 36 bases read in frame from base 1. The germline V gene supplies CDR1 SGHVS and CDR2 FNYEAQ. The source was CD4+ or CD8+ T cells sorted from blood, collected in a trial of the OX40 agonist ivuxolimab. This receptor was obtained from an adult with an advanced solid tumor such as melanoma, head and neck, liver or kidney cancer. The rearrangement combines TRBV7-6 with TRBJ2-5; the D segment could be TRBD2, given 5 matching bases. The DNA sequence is TGTGCCAGCAGCTTAAGAAGTGGGGAGCAGTACTTC. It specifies CASSLRSGEQYF.